The entry below describes one TCR beta chain. Its antigen remains unknown. The data stem from a study of cytomegalovirus exposure and HLA in healthy donors. The V gene lost 3 bases and the J gene lost 7 bases, with 10 bases spanning the gap. Germline assignment: CDR1 ENHRY and CDR2 SYGVKD. This CDR3 contains 13 residues. Donors consisted of healthy bone marrow donors. With 60 Vbeta and 13 Jbeta primers, the PCR was carried out. The assay was immunoSEQ multiplex PCR, and TCRdb's table has in-frame clones only and misses some. The repertoire includes approximately 44,000 clones, around 90% of them detected once, and more than 7.5% sits in the top ten. Study-wide results and limits: One later analysis reportedly identified an Asian-associated ancestry cluster that showed fewer N-insertions than the roughly 720-donor mean.

The rearrangement links TRBV10-3 to TRBJ1-5; D remains unclear. Specimen: PBMCs. The TCR was taken from a woman aged 40-49 years in good health and CMV-seropositive. The CDR3 coding sequence is TGTGCCATCAGTGACGGTCACCCCCAGCCCCAGCATTTT. Protein sequence: CAISDGHPQPQHF.